The T cell receptor (beta chain) described here comes from a study of early T cells in non-severe SARS-CoV-2 infection. The germline V gene encodes CDR1 LNHDA and CDR2 SQIVND (reference sequence). The CDR3 has 14 amino acids. With 1 base clipped from V and 4 bases from J, the junction kept 1 base outside the gene matches. TCRdb reanalysed the 5' RACE reads using MiXCR and keeps one entry per CDR3 protein. The sample has tens of thousands of distinct CDR3 sequences, about 16% seen once. This TCR came from an adult who was a healthcare worker with PCR-confirmed SARS-CoV-2 infection or an uninfected control (not recorded which). The V gene is TRBV19, the J gene TRBJ1-5, with TRBD1 matching over 7 bases. The sequenced sample was whole blood. In DNA form, the CDR3 reads TGTGCCAGTAGTATAGGCAGGGGGAATCAGCCCCAGCATTTT. Translating gives CASSIGRGNQPQHF.